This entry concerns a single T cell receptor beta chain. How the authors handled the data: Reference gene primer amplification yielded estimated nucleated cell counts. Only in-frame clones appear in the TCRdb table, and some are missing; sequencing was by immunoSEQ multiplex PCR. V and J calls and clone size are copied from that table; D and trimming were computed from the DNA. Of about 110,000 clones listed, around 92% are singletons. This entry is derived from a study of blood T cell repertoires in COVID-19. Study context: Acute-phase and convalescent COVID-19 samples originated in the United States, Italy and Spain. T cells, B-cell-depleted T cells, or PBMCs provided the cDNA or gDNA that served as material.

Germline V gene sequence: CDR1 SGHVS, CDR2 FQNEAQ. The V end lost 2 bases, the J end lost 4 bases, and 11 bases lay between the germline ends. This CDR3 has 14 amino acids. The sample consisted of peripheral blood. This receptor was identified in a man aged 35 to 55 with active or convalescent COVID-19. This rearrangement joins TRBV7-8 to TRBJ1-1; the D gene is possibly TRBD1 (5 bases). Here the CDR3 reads CASSLMERGTEAFF. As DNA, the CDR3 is TGTGCCAGCAGCTTAATGGAAAGGGGCACTGAAGCTTTCTTT. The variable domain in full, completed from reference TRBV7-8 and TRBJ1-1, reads GAGVSQSPRYKVAKRGQDVALRCDPISGHVSLFWYQQALGQGPEFLTYFQNEAQLDKSGLPSDRFFAERPEGSVSTLKIQRTQQEDSAVYLCASSLMERGTEAFFGQGTRLTVV.